A single sample is the source of the 7 T cell receptor beta chains below, sequenced in a study of shared clonotypes between healthy human individuals. Method: immunoSEQ multiplex PCR; TCRdb's copy keeps in-frame clones and lacks some. The repertoire holds a few hundred thousand clones, with less than 85% as singletons. Sequencing used memory CD4+ T cells sorted from blood. Subset specified: CD45RA-negative fraction. The receptors derive from a young man in good health.

At least ten counts were recorded for this clone. The chain recombines TRBV7-8 with TRBJ2-5; D is possibly TRBD2 (5 bases). Germline V gives CDR1 SGHVS, CDR2 FQNEAQ. V was trimmed by 7 bases and J by 7 bases, leaving 19 bases between them. The CDR3 length is 14 residues. The CDR3 is CASIREPGMGTQYF. The DNA of the CDR3 is TGTGCCAGCATCCGAGAACCGGGAATGGGGACCCAGTACTTC.

V and J are TRBV5-6 and TRBJ2-1; the D is unclear. This CDR3 region has 11 residues. Germline CDR1 and CDR2: SGHDT and YYEEEE. The V end was cut by 2 bases, the J end by 10 bases, with 7 bases between. The chain's CDR3 is CASSFNSEQFF. In DNA, the CDR3 is TGTGCCAGCAGCTTTAACAGCGAGCAGTTCTTC.

This clone appeared once. The gene calls are TRBV2 and TRBJ1-5; D gene unclear. The CDR3 runs 15 residues. CDR1 is SNHLY, CDR2 FYNNEI, per germline. Trimming pared 6 bases from V and 2 bases from J, leaving 14 bases between. The CDR3 protein is CASRWDLQGNQPQHF. The CDR3 bases are TGTGCCAGCAGGTGGGATCTTCAGGGCAATCAGCCCCAGCATTTT.

This clone has at least ten counts. This chain uses TRBV30 with TRBJ2-3; 8 nucleotides match TRBD2. The CDR3 spans 16 residues. The germline V gene has CDR1 GTSNPN and CDR2 SVGIG (reference sequence). With V trimmed by 0 bases and J by 2 bases, 7 bases remained unmatched. DNA for the CDR3: TGTGCCTGGAGTGTCTGGGCGGGAGGTTCCACAGATACGCAGTATTTT. Translated, it gives CAWSVWAGGSTDTQYF.

This chain uses TRBV10-3 with TRBJ2-2; the match to TRBD1 covers 12 bases. The CDR3 extends over 16 amino acids. Trimming cost V 6 bases and J 6 bases; bases outside gene matches: 8. CDR1 and CDR2 (germline): ENHRY, SYGVKD. For the CDR3, the DNA is TGTGCCATCAGAACCGGGACAGGGGGCATATCCGGGGAGCTGTTTTTT. Its protein product is CAIRTGTGGISGELFF.

The chain recombines TRBV6-1 with TRBJ1-1; 10 nucleotides agree with TRBD1. The CDR3 is 13 residues long. With 6 bases clipped from V and 10 bases from J, the junction kept 8 bases outside the gene matches. The germline gives CDR1 MNHNS, CDR2 SASEGT. DNA of the CDR3: TGTGCCAGCAGAGACTCCGACAGGGGGCGAGCTTTCTTT. Translated, it gives CASRDSDRGRAFF.

This clone was detected only once. This chain connects TRBV6-6 to TRBJ2-3, with 9 bases aligning to TRBD1. Germline assignment: CDR1 MNHNY and CDR2 SVGAGI (reference sequence). V dropped 5 bases and J dropped 3; count of bases not matched to a gene: 9. The CDR3 length is 16 residues. The CDR3 region is CASSLTGTGSTDTQYF. DNA of the CDR3: TGTGCCAGCAGTCTCACCGGGACAGGGTCAACAGATACGCAGTATTTT.